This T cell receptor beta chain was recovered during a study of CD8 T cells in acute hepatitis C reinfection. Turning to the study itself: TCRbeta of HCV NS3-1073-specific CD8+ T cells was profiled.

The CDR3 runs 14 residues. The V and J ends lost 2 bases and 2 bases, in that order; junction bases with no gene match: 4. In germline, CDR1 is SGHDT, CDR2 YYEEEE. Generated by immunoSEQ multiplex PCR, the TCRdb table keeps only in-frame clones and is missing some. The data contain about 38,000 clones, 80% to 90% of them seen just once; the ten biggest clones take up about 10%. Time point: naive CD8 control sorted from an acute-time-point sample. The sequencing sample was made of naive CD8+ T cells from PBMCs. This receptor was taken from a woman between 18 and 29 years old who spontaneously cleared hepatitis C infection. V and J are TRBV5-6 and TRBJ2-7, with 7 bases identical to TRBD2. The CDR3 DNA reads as TGTGCCAGCAGCTTCCCTAGCGGTCCCTACGAGCAGTACTTC. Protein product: CASSFPSGPYEQYF.